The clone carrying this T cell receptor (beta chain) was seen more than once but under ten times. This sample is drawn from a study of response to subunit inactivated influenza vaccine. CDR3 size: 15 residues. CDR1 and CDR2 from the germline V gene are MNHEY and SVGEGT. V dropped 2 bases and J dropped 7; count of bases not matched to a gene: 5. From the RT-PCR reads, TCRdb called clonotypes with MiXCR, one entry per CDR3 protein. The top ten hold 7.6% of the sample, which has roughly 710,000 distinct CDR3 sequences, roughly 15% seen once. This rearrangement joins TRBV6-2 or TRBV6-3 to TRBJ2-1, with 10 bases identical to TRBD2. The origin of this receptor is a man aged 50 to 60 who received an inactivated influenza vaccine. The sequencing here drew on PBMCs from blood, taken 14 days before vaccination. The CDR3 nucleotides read TGTGCCAGCAGTTACGCCCTAGCGGGAGTAAATGAGCAGTTCTTC. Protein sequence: CASSYALAGVNEQFF.